The next 20 T cell receptor beta chains were all read from a single sample in a study of identical twins. Each CDR3 protein is one row after TCRdb ran MiXCR on the 5' RACE reads. The repertoire holds around 140,000 distinct CDR3 sequences, with roughly 3.5% as singletons. Specimen: memory T cells sorted from blood. The receptors come from a man younger than 35 in good health.

This clonotype was seen many times. V and J are TRBV7-9 and TRBJ2-2; no clear D. The length of the CDR3 is 15 residues. Germline loops: CDR1 SEHNR, CDR2 FQNEAQ (reference sequence). The V and J ends lost 3 bases and 7 bases respectively, with 15 bases between them. Written as DNA, the CDR3 is TGTGCCAGCAGCTTTGTAGGGAAGAATGGCGGGGAGCTGTTTTTT. This codes for CASSFVGKNGGELFF. Full variable domain (outside the CDR3, taken from reference TRBV7-9 and TRBJ2-2): DTGVSQNPRHKITKRGQNVTFRCDPISEHNRLYWYRQTLGQGPEFLTYFQNEAQLEKSRLLSDRFSAERPKGSFSTLEIQRTEQGDSAMYLCASSFVGKNGGELFFGEGSRLTVL.

This clonotype was seen many times. The chain joins TRBV6-1 to TRBJ1-2; 8 bases are shared with TRBD1. V shed 6 bases and J 1 base; nucleotides not matched to a gene: 10. Germline V gives CDR1 MNHNS, CDR2 SASEGT. The CDR3 has 16 amino acids. CDR3 sequence reads: CASRNGQGLSNYGYTF. The CDR3 DNA is TGTGCCAGCAGAAATGGACAGGGCCTAAGTAACTATGGCTACACCTTC.

Many counts were recorded for this clonotype. This rearrangement joins TRBV20-1 to TRBJ2-5, with 8 positions matching TRBD2. The CDR3 loop spans 16 amino acids. Trimming at V came to 2 bases and at J to 1 base, leaving 9 bases not matched to a gene. Germline CDR1 and CDR2: DFQATT and SNEGSKA (reference sequence). The chain's CDR3 is CSARQVAGPPQETQYF. The CDR3 DNA sequence: TGCAGTGCTAGACAGGTAGCGGGACCCCCCCAAGAGACCCAGTACTTC.

V gene TRBV20-1 combines with J gene TRBJ1-2; D is possibly TRBD1 (5 bases). The CDR3 is 13 amino acids. Between the trimmed V and J ends, which lost 3 bases and 7 bases, there was a span of 15 bases. The germline V gene has CDR1 DFQATT and CDR2 SNEGSKA (reference sequence). CDR3 in amino acids: CSASAGGFSGYTF. CDR3 bases: TGCAGTGCTAGTGCGGGGGGTTTTTCTGGCTACACCTTC.

V usage is TRBV5-4 and J usage is TRBJ2-6; 8 bases line up with TRBD1. Germline CDR1 reads SGHNT; CDR2 reads YYREEE (reference sequence). CDR3 length: 19 amino acids. Trimming removed 5 bases from V and 3 bases from J; junction bases left unmatched: 16. The CDR3 loop is CASSPRGQGPPVGANVLTF. The CDR3 DNA sequence: TGTGCCAGCAGTCCGAGAGGACAGGGACCCCCCGTTGGGGCCAACGTCCTGACTTTC.

Ten or more counts support this clonotype. The chain employs TRBV12-3 or TRBV12-4 and TRBJ1-5; 9 bases match TRBD1. With V trimmed by 6 bases and J by 0 bases, 12 bases remained unmatched. This CDR3 is 18 amino acids long. The CDR3 DNA is TGTGCCAGCAGCCCGGCGGGACAGGGCACTATTAGCAATCAGCCCCAGCATTTT. It encodes CASSPAGQGTISNQPQHF.

This clonotype was counted at least ten times. J is TRBJ1-1 and V is TRBV20-1; D is uncertain. Trimming took 7 bases from V and 0 from J, leaving 9 bases between them. The length of the CDR3 is 12 residues. Germline assignment: CDR1 DFQATT and CDR2 SNEGSKA (reference sequence). CDR3 nucleotide sequence: TGCAGTGGTAAAAGGGTGAACACTGAAGCTTTCTTT. Residues: CSGKRVNTEAFF.

This clonotype appeared many times. The chain has TRBV10-3 and TRBJ2-2, with TRBD1 matching 7 bases. CDR3 length equals 13 residues. CDR1 and CDR2 from the germline V gene are ENHRY and SYGVKD. V shed 7 bases, J shed 7 bases, and the junction held 6 bases outside the gene matches. CDR3 nucleotide sequence: TGTGCCATCACGACAGGGATATACGGGGAGCTGTTTTTT. It yields the protein CAITTGIYGELFF.

In its sample, this clonotype was seen many times. The chain carries TRBV10-3 and TRBJ2-1; D may be TRBD1 (6 bases). The CDR3 spans 15 residues. The V end lost 4 bases, the J end lost 5 bases, and 15 bases lay between the germline ends. Looked up from germline, CDR1 is ENHRY and CDR2 is SYGVKD. The CDR3 sequence is CAISGGTKKNNEQFF. The CDR3 DNA reads TGTGCCATCAGTGGGGGGACAAAGAAGAACAATGAGCAGTTCTTC.

This clonotype occurred many times. The CDR3 reads CSADRGPEAFF. In DNA form, the CDR3 reads TGCAGCGCGGACAGGGGGCCTGAAGCTTTCTTT. V and J are TRBV29-1 and TRBJ1-1; 11 positions match TRBD1. V lost 7 bases and J lost 6; bases outside the gene matches: 1. From germline, CDR1 is SQVTM and CDR2 ANQGSEA. The CDR3 sequence is 11 residues long.

This clonotype was observed many times. At one end the junction does not follow the germline gene, possibly because of a read error. V gene TRBV7-2 combines with J gene TRBJ2-5, with 12 bases matching TRBD2. Germline V gives CDR1 SGHTA, CDR2 FQGNSA. CDR3 length: 14 amino acids. The CDR3 reads CASSLAGGPETQYF. As DNA, the CDR3 is TGCGCCAGCAGCCTAGCGGGAGGGCCGGAGACCCAGTACTTC.

J is TRBJ2-1 and V is TRBV10-2, with D unclear. CDR1 WSHSY and CDR2 SAAADI come from the germline V gene. Trimming cost V 2 bases and J 3 bases, with 5 bases left between them. The CDR3 is 13 residues long. CDR3 nucleotide sequence: TGCGCCAGCAGTGAGGGCAGCTACAATGAGCAGTTCTTC. It is translated as CASSEGSYNEQFF.

This clonotype was picked up many times. This chain connects TRBV12-3 or TRBV12-4 to TRBJ1-2, with TRBD1 as a possible D gene (6 bases). The CDR3 runs 13 residues. Trimming left V 6 bases short and J 2 bases short, with 10 bases between. For the CDR3, the DNA is TGTGCCAGCAGCCCTGGACAGAACTATGGCTACACCTTC. It specifies CASSPGQNYGYTF.

This clonotype was observed at least ten times. The genes are TRBV3-1 and TRBJ2-7, with 7 nucleotides matching TRBD2. The germline V gene has CDR1 LGHDT and CDR2 YNNKEL (reference sequence). This CDR3 has 14 residues. V was clipped by 3 bases and J by 1 base; unmatched bases: 3. In DNA, the CDR3 is TGTGCCAGCAGCCACGGCGGGAGTTCCTACGAGCAGTACTTC. Translation gives CASSHGGSSYEQYF.

This clonotype was counted many times. The chain recombines TRBV7-2 with TRBJ2-3; TRBD2 matches at 8 bases. J gave up 2 bases and V 5 bases, and 9 bases lay outside the gene matches. Germline assignment: CDR1 SGHTA and CDR2 FQGNSA. The CDR3 totals 16 residues. The CDR3 loop is CASSTTSGRITDTQYF. CDR3 nucleotide sequence: TGTGCCAGCAGCACCACAAGCGGGAGAATCACAGATACGCAGTATTTT.

This clonotype was counted at least ten times. V usage is TRBV18 and J usage is TRBJ1-1; D remains ambiguous. Germline V gene lookup returns CDR1 KGHSH and CDR2 LQKENI. Trimming removed 6 bases from V and 2 bases from J, with 10 bases in between. The length of the CDR3 is 13 residues. The CDR3 DNA sequence: TGTGCCAGCTCCCTTAAGAGTAACACTGAAGCTTTCTTT. Encoded protein: CASSLKSNTEAFF.

The table lists this clonotype with many counts. The gene calls are TRBV11-3 and TRBJ1-2; D remains ambiguous. This CDR3 region has 13 residues. The V and J ends lost 5 bases and 11 bases respectively, with 18 bases between them. Germline V gene lookup returns CDR1 SGHNT and CDR2 YENEEA. DNA for the CDR3: TGTGCCAGCAGCCGCCAATCGCAAGCGTTATACACCTTC. Residues: CASSRQSQALYTF.

This clonotype has ten or more counts. This chain joins TRBV11-2 and TRBJ2-3, with 13 bases identical to TRBD2. Per the germline V gene, CDR1 is SGHAT and CDR2 is FQNNGV. This CDR3 is 19 amino acids long. Germline trimming cut 5 bases from V and 0 bases from J; bases unmatched to any gene: 11. CDR3 bases: TGTGCCAGCAGCCGAAGAGGGTGGACTAGCGGGAGAAGCACAGATACGCAGTATTTT. It codes for CASSRRGWTSGRSTDTQYF.

This clonotype was seen at least ten times. This chain links TRBV4-3 with TRBJ2-7; D is ambiguous. This CDR3 has 14 residues. V gave up 4 bases and J gave up 0 bases, with 10 bases separating them. Germline CDR1 LGHNA, CDR2 YSLEER. CDR3 in DNA: TGCGCCAGCAGCCGAAGCGCGTCCTCCTACGAGCAGTACTTC. This translates into CASSRSASSYEQYF.

This clonotype came up many times. CDR3 in DNA: TGTGCCAGCAGTTTATCGGGGACCACCCACGGGAGTATGTATTTT. Its translation: CASSLSGTTHGSMYF. The chain couples TRBV27 to TRBJ2-3; tentatively, D is TRBD2 (6 bases). Trimming left V 0 bases short and J 14 bases short, with 21 bases between. The CDR3 is made up of 15 amino acids. Germline CDR1 reads MNHEY; CDR2 reads SMNVEV (reference sequence).